This T cell receptor beta chain was retrieved from a study of cytomegalovirus exposure and HLA in healthy donors. Study-level results: A later analysis showed TCR association rates differing by HLA locus, peaking at DRB1 and lowest at HLA-C. An analysis done earlier found most TCR beta V segments productive about 87% or about 30% of the time. A few CMV-associated chains proved CMV antigen-specific in vitro.

It was with 60 Vbeta and 13 Jbeta primers that the PCR ran. Sequenced by immunoSEQ multiplex PCR; TCRdb stores in-frame clones only, minus some. The sample yields about 130,000 clones, 70% to 80% seen once. V lost 8 bases and J 4 bases, leaving 11 bases between the germline ends. This CDR3 comprises 12 residues. CDR1 and CDR2 (germline): MNHNS, SASEGT. Note on this clone: No antigen is known for it.

This TCR derives from a man between 50 and 59 years old in good health and CMV-seronegative. The V call is TRBV6-1, the J call TRBJ1-2; D gene ambiguous. Sequencing input: PBMCs. DNA for the CDR3: TGTGCCAGCTCAGGAGGGAGCTATGGCTACACCTTC. Translating it yields CASSGGSYGYTF.